The entry below gives a single T cell receptor beta chain sequence along with its context. It may be a read error: a sequence one base away is much more abundant. Germline V CDR1 and CDR2: SGHAT, FQNNGV. This CDR3 is built from 14 residues. The record originates from a study of T-cell reconstitution after alpha-beta-depleted transplantation in children. For TCRbeta, the library was prepared with unique molecular identifiers. TCRdb re-called the PCR reads with MiXCR, one entry per CDR3 protein. The repertoire consists of about 460,000 distinct CDR3 sequences, with under 15% occurring once and the leading ten covering around 5.6%.

The sample here was PBMCs from the stem cell graft donor, taken from the stem cell graft. V is TRBV11-2 and J is TRBJ2-5, with D possibly TRBD1 on 5 matching bases. The sequence derives from a human donor who donated a stem cell graft to a child with combined immunodeficiency. Written as DNA, the CDR3 is TGTGCCAGCAGCCCTCAGGGTCCCCAAGATACCCAGTACTTC. The encoded protein is CASSPQGPQDTQYF.